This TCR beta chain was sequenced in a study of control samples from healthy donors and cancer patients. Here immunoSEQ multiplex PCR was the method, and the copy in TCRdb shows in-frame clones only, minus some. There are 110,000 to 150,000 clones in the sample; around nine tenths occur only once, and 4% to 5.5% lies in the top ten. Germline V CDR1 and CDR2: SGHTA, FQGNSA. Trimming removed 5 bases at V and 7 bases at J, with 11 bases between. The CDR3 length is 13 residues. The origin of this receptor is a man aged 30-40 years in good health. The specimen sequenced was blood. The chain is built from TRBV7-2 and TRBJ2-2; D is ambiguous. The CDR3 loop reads CASSRPNSGELFF. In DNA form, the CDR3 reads TGTGCCAGCAGCCGACCGAATAGCGGGGAGCTGTTTTTT.